This T cell receptor (beta chain) came from a study of identical twins. Study-wide results and limits: Insertions were fewer in abundant cord blood beta clonotypes, whereas memory repertoires showed none of this pattern.

From germline, CDR1 is MDHEN and CDR2 SYDVKM. The CDR3 spans 17 residues. Losses at the gene ends were 6 bases for V and 4 bases for J; bases not matched to a gene: 15. TCRdb reanalysed the 5' RACE reads using MiXCR and keeps one entry per CDR3 protein. The sample consists of about 340,000 distinct CDR3 sequences, about 12% of them appearing once. The table lists this clonotype with a few counts. Its antigen is still unknown. This sample was also put to use in a study of yellow fever vaccine responses in identical twins.

V and J are TRBV28 and TRBJ1-1; TRBD1 matches at 9 bases. The sequencing sample was made of CD8+ T cells sorted from blood. This clonotype was obtained from a woman between 18 and 30 years old in good health. CDR3 in amino acids: CASSAPDRGEGSTEAFF. CDR3 sequence (DNA): TGTGCCAGCAGCGCCCCGGACAGGGGTGAGGGGAGCACTGAAGCTTTCTTT.